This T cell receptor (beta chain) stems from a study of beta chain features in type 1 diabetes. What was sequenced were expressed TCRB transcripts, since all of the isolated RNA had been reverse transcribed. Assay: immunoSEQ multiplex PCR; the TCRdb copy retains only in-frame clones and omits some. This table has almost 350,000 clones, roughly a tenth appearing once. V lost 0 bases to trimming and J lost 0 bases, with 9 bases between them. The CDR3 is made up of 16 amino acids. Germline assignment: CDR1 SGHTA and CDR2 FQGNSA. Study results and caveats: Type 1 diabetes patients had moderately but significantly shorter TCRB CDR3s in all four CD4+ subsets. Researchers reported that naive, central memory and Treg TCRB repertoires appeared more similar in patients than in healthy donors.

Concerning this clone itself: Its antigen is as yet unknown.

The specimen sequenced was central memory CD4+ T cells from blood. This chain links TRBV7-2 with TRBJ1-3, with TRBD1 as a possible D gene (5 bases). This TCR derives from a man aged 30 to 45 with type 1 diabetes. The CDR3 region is CASSLAGEGSGNTIYF. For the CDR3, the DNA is TGTGCCAGCAGCTTAGCAGGGGAAGGCTCTGGAAACACCATATATTTT.